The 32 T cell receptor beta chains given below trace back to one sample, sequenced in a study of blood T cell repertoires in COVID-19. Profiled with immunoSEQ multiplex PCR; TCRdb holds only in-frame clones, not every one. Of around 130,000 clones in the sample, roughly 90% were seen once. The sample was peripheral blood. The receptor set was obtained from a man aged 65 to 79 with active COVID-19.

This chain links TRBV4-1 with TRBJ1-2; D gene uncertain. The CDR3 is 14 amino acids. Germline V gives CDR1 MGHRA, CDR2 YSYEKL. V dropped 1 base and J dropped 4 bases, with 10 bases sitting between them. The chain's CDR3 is CASSQVVYPYGYTF. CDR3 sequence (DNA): TGCGCCAGCAGCCAAGTAGTTTACCCCTATGGCTACACCTTC.

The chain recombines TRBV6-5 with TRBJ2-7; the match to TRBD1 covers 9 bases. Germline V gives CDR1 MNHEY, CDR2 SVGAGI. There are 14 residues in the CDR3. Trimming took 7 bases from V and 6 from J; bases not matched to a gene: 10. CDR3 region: CASTTPDRGGEQYF. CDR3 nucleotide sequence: TGTGCCAGCACTACCCCGGACAGGGGCGGCGAGCAGTACTTC.

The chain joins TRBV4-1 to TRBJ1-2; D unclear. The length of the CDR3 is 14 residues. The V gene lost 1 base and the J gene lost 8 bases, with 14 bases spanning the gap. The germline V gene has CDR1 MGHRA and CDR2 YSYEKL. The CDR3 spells CASSQGHSLWGYTF. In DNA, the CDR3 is TGCGCCAGCAGCCAAGGGCACAGCCTATGGGGCTACACCTTC.

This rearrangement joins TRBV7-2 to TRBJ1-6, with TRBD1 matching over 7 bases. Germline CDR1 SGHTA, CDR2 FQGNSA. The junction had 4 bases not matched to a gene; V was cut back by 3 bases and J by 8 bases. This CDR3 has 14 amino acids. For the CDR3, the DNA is TGTGCCAGCAGCTTGGGGACAGAGTATTCACCCCTCCACTTT. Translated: CASSLGTEYSPLHF.

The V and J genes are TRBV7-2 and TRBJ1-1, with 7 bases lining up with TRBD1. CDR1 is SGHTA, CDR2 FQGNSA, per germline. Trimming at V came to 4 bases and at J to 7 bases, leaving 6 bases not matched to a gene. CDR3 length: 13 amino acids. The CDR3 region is CASSSQGGFEAFF. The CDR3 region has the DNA TGTGCCAGCAGCTCGCAGGGGGGATTTGAAGCTTTCTTT.

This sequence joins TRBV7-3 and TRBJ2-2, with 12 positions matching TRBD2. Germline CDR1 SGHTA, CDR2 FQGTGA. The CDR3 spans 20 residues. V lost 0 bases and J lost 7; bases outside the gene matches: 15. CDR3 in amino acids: CASSLTYRPSGRAGGGELFF. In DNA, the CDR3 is TGTGCCAGCAGCTTAACGTATCGGCCTAGCGGGAGGGCCGGTGGCGGGGAGCTGTTTTTT.

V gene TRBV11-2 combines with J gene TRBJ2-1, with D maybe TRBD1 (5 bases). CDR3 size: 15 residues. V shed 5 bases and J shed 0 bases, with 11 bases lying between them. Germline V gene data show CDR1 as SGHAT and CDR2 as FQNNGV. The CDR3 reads CASSPRQSSYNEQFF. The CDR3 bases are TGTGCCAGCAGCCCCCGACAGAGCTCCTACAATGAGCAGTTCTTC. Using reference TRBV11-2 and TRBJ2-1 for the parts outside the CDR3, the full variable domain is EAGVAQSPRYKIIEKRQSVAFWCNPISGHATLYWYQQILGQGPKLLIQFQNNGVVDDSQLPKDRFSAERLKGVDSTLKIQPAKLEDSAVYLCASSPRQSSYNEQFFGPGTRLTVL.

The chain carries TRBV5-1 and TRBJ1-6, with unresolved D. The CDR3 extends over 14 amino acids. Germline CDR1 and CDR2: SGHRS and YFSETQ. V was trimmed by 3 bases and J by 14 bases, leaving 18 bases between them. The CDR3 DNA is TGCGCCAGCAGCTCAGATCACACGGACGGGGCCCTCCACTTT. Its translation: CASSSDHTDGALHF.

Written as DNA, the CDR3 is TGTGCCATCAGTGAGTCTCCGGGAGGCACATACGAGCAGTACTTC. Amino acid sequence: CAISESPGGTYEQYF. V and J are TRBV10-3 and TRBJ2-7, with 7 bases aligning to TRBD2. The CDR3 runs to 15 residues. Germline lookup yields CDR1 ENHRY and CDR2 SYGVKD. The V gene end was trimmed by 0 bases and the J gene end by 4 bases; junction bases not matched to a gene: 6.

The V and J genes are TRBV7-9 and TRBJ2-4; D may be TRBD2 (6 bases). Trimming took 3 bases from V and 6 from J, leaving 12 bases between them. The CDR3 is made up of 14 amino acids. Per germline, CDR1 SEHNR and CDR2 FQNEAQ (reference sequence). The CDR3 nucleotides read TGTGCCAGCAGCTTTGGCAGCGGGCGAAACATTCAGTACTTC. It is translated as CASSFGSGRNIQYF.

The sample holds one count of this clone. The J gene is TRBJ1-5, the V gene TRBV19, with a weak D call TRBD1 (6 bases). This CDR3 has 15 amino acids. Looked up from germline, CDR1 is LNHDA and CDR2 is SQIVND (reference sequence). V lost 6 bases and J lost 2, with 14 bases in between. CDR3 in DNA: TGTGCCAGTAGCCCACAGGGCTCAGGCAATCAGCCCCAGCATTTT. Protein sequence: CASSPQGSGNQPQHF.

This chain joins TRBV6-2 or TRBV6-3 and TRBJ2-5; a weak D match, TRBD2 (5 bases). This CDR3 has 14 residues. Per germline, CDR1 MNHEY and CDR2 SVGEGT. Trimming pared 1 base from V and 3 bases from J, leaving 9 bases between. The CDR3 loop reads CASSYFSGKETQYF. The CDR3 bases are TGTGCCAGCAGTTACTTTTCGGGAAAAGAGACCCAGTACTTC.

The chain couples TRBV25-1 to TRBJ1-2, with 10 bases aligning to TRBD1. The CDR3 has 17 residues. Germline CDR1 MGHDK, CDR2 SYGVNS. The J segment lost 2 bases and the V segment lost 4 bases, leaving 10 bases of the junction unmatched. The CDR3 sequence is CASSVRPGQGTNYGYTF. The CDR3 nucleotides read TGTGCCAGCAGTGTCCGGCCGGGACAGGGGACCAACTATGGCTACACCTTC.

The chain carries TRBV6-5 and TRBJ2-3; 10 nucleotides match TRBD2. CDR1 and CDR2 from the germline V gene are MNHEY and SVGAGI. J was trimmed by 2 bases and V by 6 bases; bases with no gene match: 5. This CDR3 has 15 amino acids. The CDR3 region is CASRLAGVDTDTQYF. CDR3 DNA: TGTGCCAGCAGGCTAGCGGGAGTTGACACAGATACGCAGTATTTT.

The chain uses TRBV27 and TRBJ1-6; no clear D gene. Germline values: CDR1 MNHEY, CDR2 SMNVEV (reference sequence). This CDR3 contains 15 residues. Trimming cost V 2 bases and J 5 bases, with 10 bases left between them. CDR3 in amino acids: CASSLGLFNNSPLHF. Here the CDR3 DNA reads TGTGCCAGCAGTTTAGGCCTCTTTAATAATTCACCCCTCCACTTT.

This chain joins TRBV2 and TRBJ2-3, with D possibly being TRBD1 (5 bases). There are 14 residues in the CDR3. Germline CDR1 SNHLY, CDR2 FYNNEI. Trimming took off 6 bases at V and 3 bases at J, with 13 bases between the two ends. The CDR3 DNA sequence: TGTGCCAGCAGCGGCCAGGGTGGAACAGATACGCAGTATTTT. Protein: CASSGQGGTDTQYF.

In DNA form, the CDR3 reads TGCAGTGCTAGTGATGGGGGGGCTACTGAAGCTTTCTTT. This encodes CSASDGGATEAFF. The chain combines TRBV20-1 with TRBJ1-1; tentative D call: TRBD1 (6 bases). The CDR3 is 13 amino acids. Trimming left V 3 bases short and J 5 bases short, with 13 bases between. The V gene's germline CDR1 is DFQATT and CDR2 SNEGSKA (reference sequence).

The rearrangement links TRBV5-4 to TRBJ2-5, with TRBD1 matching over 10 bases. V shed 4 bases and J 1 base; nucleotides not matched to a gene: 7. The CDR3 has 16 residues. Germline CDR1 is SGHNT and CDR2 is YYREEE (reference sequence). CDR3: CASSPGTGAVQETQYF. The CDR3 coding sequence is TGTGCCAGCAGCCCAGGGACAGGGGCTGTCCAAGAGACCCAGTACTTC.

CDR3 bases: TGTGCCAGCAGCTTAGCCGCAACAGGGGAATCCTGGGAGCTGTTTTTT. Encoded protein: CASSLAATGESWELFF. This chain uses TRBV7-2 with TRBJ2-2; 7 bases agree with TRBD1. This CDR3 is 16 amino acids long. Germline V gives CDR1 SGHTA, CDR2 FQGNSA. V lost 0 bases and J lost 9; bases outside the gene matches: 10.

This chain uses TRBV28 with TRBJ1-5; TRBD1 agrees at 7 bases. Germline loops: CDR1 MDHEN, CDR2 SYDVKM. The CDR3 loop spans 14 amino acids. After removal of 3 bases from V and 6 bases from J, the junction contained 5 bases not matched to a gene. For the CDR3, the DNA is TGTGCCAGCAGTTTGACAGGGTTTGGTCAGCCCCAGCATTTT. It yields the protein CASSLTGFGQPQHF.

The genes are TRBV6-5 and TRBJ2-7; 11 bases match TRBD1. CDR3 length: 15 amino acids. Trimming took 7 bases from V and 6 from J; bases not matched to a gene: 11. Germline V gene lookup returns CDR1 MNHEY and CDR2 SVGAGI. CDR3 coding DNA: TGTGCCAGCACCTTGGACAGGGGGCGAGGGAGCGAGCAGTACTTC. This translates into CASTLDRGRGSEQYF.

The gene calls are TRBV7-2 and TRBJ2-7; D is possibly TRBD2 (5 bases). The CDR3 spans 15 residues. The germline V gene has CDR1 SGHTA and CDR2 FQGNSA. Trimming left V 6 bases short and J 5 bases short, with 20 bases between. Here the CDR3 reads CASRSQLLEMNEQYF. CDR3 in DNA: TGTGCCAGCAGGTCCCAATTACTAGAAATGAACGAGCAGTACTTC.

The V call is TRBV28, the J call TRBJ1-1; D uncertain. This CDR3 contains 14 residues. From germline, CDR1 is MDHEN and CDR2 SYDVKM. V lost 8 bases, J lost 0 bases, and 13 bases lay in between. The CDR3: CASQKGGVNTEAFF. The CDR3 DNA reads TGTGCCAGCCAAAAGGGCGGGGTGAACACTGAAGCTTTCTTT.

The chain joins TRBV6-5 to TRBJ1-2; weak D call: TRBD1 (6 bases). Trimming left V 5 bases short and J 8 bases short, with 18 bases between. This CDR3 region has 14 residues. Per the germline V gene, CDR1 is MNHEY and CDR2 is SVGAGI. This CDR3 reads CASSPGQSRRGYTF. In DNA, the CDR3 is TGTGCCAGCAGTCCAGGACAGTCTAGAAGGGGCTACACCTTC.

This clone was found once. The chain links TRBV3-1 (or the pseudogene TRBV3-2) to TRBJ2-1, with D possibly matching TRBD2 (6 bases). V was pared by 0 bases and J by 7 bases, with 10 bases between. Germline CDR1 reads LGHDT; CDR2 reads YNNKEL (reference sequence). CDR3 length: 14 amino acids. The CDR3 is CASSQDHAGNEQFF. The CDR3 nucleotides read TGTGCCAGCAGCCAAGATCATGCGGGGAATGAGCAGTTCTTC.

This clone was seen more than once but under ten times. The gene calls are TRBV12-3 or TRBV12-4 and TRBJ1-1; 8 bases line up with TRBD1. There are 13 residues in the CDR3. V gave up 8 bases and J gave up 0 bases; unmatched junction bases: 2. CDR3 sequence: CASGQGMNTEAFF. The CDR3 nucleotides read TGTGCCAGCGGACAGGGTATGAACACTGAAGCTTTCTTT.

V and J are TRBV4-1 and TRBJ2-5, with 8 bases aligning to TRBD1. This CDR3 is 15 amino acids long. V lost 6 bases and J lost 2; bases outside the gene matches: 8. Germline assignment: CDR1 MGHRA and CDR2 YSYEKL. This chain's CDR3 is CASSPDRGRQETQYF. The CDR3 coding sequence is TGCGCCAGCAGTCCCGACAGGGGTCGGCAAGAGACCCAGTACTTC.

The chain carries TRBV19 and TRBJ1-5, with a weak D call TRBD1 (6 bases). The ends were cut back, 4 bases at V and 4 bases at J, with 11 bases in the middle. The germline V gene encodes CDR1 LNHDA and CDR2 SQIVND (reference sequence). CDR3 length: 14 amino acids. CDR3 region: CASSTRDTNQPQHF. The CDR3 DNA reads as TGTGCCAGTAGTACCCGGGACACAAATCAGCCCCAGCATTTT.

In nucleotides, the CDR3 is TGTGCCATCAGTTCGAGGGAGGGCACAGATACGCAGTATTTT. Translated: CAISSREGTDTQYF. The chain uses TRBV10-3 and TRBJ2-3; a possible D gene is TRBD2 (6 bases). Between the trimmed V and J ends, which lost 5 bases and 1 base, there was a span of 10 bases. CDR3 size: 14 residues. CDR1 is ENHRY and CDR2 is SYGVKD in the germline V gene.

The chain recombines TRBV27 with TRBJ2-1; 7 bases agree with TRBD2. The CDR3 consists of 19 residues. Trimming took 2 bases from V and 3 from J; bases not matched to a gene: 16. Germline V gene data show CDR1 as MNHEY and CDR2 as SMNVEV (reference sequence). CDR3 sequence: CASSLGRGVSRSSYNEQFF. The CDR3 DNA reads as TGTGCCAGCAGTTTAGGGAGGGGCGTTTCGCGGTCTAGCTACAATGAGCAGTTCTTC.

CDR3 loop: CASSDRGVAKNIQYF. CDR3 DNA sequence: TGTGCCAGCAGTGACAGGGGTGTCGCCAAAAACATTCAGTACTTC. This chain connects TRBV6-1 to TRBJ2-4; possibly TRBD1 for D (6 bases). Germline CDR1 is MNHNS and CDR2 is SASEGT. The CDR3 covers 15 residues. V was cut by 3 bases and J by 1 base, with 10 bases left in between.

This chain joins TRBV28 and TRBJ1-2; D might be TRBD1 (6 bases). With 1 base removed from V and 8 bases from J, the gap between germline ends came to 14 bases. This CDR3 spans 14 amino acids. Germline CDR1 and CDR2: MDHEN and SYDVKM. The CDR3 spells CASSLLQGSGGYTF. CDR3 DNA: TGTGCCAGCAGTTTATTACAGGGTTCGGGAGGCTACACCTTC.